The entry below gives a single T cell receptor beta chain sequence along with its context. The CDR3 covers 11 residues. Germline V gene data show CDR1 as MNHEY and CDR2 as SVGAGI. V shed 6 bases and J shed 2 bases, with 4 bases lying between them. This sample stems from a study of CD8 T cells in Susac syndrome. When the RNA was reverse transcribed, random hexamers were used with an input of roughly 0.45 to 1 ug. Amplification of TCR beta CDR3 used immunoSEQ multiplex PCR across 54 Vbeta and 13 Jbeta. TCRdb reprocessed the immunoSEQ multiplex PCR reads via MiXCR and lists one record per CDR3 protein. The sample yields approximately 180,000 distinct CDR3 sequences, around 90% seen once.

Sequenced material: CD4+ T cells from PBMCs. The receptor was isolated from a human donor with Susac syndrome. V usage is TRBV6-5 and J usage is TRBJ2-5; D is uncertain. The CDR3 sequence: CASRTQETQYF. CDR3 DNA sequence: TGTGCCAGCAGGACTCAAGAGACCCAGTACTTC.